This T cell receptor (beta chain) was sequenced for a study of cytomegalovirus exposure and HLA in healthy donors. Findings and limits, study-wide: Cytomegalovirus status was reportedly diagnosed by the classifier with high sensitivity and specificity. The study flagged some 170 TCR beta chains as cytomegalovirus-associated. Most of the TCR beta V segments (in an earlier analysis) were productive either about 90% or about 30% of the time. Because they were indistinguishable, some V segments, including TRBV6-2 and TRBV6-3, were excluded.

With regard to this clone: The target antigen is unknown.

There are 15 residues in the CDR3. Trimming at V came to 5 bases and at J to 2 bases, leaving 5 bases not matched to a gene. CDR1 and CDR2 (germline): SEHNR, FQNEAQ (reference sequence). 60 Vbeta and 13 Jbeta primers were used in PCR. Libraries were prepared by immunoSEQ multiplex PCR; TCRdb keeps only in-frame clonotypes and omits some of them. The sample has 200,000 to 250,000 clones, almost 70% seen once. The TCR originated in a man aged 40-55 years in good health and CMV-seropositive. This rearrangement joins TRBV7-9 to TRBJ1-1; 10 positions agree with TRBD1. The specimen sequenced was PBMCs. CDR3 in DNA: TGTGCCAGCAGCGGGGGGACAGGGGAAAACACTGAAGCTTTCTTT. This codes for CASSGGTGENTEAFF.